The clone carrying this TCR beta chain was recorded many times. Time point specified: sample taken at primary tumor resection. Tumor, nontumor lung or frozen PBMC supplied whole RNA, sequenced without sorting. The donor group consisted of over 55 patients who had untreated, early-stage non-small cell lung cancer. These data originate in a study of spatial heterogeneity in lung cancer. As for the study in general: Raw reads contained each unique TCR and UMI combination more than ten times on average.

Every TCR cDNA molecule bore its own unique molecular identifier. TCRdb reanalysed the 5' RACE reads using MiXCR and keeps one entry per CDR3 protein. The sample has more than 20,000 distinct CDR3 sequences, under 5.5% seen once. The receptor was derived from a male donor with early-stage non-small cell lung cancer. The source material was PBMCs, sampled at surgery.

The CDR3 reads CASSVLGQGFRSGANVLTF. The CDR3 DNA is TGTGCCAGCAGCGTCTTGGGACAGGGATTCCGCTCTGGGGCCAACGTCCTGACTTTC. The J gene is TRBJ2-6, the V gene TRBV28; TRBD1 agrees at 9 bases. The CDR3 totals 19 residues. Trimming removed 6 bases from V and 0 bases from J; junction bases left unmatched: 12. Germline V gene data show CDR1 as MDHEN and CDR2 as SYDVKM.